This TCR beta chain was captured by sequencing in a study of blood T cell repertoires in COVID-19 (TCRdb year 2020). A note on the overall study: Samples from collaborators originated in the United States, Italy and Spain and spanned both the acute and convalescent phases of COVID-19. The prospective study material was composed of cDNA or gDNA derived from T cells, B-cell-depleted T cells, or PBMCs. The dataset comprised deeply sampled blood TCRbeta repertoires from subjects exposed to, actively infected with, or recovered from COVID-19. The repertoires were released in a freely available public database intended as a resource for research on the immune response to SARS-CoV-2. Samples came from the ongoing ImmuneRACE study (first 160 participants) plus 1,254 subjects from 6 global collaborators. Sample metadata almost always included a de-identified subject ID, COVID-19 status, age in years and sex. HLA class I and class II types, where available, came from metadata supplied by the sample provider rather than from assay-based typing. Broad study findings and their caveats: Clinical and demographic metadata were provided uncurated, with the amount varying by source and participant.

On this clone: Its target antigen remains unknown. Base qualities are not at hand, and no much larger clone is one base apart.

Including cysteine and phenylalanine, the CDR3 has 15 amino acids. Only CDR3 DNA is held: 45 bases, read in frame from base 1. CDR1 and CDR2, looked up from the germline V gene, are MNHEY and SVGAGI. The V end loses 0 bases and the J end loses 5 bases, and a stretch of 14 bases separates them. Each collaborating institution followed its own protocols to collect whole blood in K2EDTA tubes. For TCRbeta analysis, collaborator samples were shipped as frozen whole blood, as isolated PBMCs, or as DNA extracted from either sample type. TCRbeta CDR3 regions were amplified from genomic DNA using the immunoSEQ Assay, a bias-controlled multiplex PCR. As for the original processing: Within the assay, amplification of reference gene primers was used to estimate how many nucleated cells each sample contained. Sequence reads were collapsed and filtered to measure the absolute abundance of every unique TCRbeta CDR3 rearrangement. For each sample, productive Simpson clonality was calculated by taking the square root of Simpson's diversity index across productive rearrangements. The source is immuneACCESS, and TCRdb retained only in-frame sequences with V and J called. Part of the clones is not carried over; for the studies checked, unresolved V genes explain less than half of this, and the remainder is unexplained. Clonal size and the V and J genes are those of that table, whereas D and trimming came from the DNA. The sample table holds about 160,000 clones, of which about 80% were seen once. The ten largest clones add up to 20% to 25% of the sample.

The source is a woman over 75 with acute or convalescent COVID-19. This receptor chain uses TRBV6-5 and TRBJ2-7, and possibly TRBD2, on 6 matching bases. The sequenced sample was peripheral blood. The sequence in DNA is TGTGCCAGCAGTTACTCATTCGTTGGAGGGGACGAGCAGTACTTC. Its protein is CASSYSFVGGDEQYF.